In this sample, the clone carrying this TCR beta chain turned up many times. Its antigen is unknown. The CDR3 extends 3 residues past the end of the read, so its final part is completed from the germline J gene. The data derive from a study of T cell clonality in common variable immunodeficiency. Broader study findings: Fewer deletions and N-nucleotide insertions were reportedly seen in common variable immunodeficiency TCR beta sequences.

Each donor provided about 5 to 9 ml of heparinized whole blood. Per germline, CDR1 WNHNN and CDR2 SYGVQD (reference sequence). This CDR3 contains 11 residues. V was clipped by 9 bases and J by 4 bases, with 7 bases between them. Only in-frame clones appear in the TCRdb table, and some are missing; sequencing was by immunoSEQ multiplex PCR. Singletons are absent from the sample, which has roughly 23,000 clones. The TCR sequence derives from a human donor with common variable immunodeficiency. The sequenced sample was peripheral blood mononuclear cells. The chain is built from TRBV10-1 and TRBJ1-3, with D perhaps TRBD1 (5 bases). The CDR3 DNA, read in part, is TGCGCCAGGCGACAGGGAAACACC. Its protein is CARRQGNT. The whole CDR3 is CARRQGNTIYF.